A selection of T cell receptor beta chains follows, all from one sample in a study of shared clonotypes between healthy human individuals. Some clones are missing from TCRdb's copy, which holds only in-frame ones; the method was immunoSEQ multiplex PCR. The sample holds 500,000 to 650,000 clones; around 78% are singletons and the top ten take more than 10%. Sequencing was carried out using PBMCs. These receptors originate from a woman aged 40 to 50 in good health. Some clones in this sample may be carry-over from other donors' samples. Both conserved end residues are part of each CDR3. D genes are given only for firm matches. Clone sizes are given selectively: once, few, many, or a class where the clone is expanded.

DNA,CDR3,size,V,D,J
TGTGCCTGGAGTGAGAAGAGGGACTACGAGCAGTACTTC,CAWSEKRDYEQYF,NA,TRBV30,NA,TRBJ2-7
TGTGCCAGCAGCACACTAGCGGGAGGAATCTACGAGCAGTACTTC,CASSTLAGGIYEQYF,NA,TRBV7-6,TRBD2,TRBJ2-7
TGTGCCAGCAATGGTGACGGGACAAATGAAGCTTTCTTT,CASNGDGTNEAFF,NA,TRBV6-1,NA,TRBJ1-1
TGCGCCAGCAGCTTGTTAACTAGCAATGAGCAGTTCTTC,CASSLLTSNEQFF,NA,TRBV5-1,NA,TRBJ2-1
TGTGCCAGCAGGTGGGGGACAGGGAGGCACGAGCAGTACTTC,CASRWGTGRHEQYF,NA,TRBV6-5,TRBD1,TRBJ2-7
TGCAGCGTCGGAGGACAGGGTAACACCATATATTTT,CSVGGQGNTIYF,NA,TRBV29-1,TRBD1,TRBJ1-3
TGTGCCAGCAGCCGAGACACCGTTTATCTGTTTTTT,CASSRDTVYLFF,NA,TRBV28,NA,TRBJ1-4
TGTGCCAGCAGCTTAGCGGGGGCTGGGAACCAGTACACTGAAGCTTTCTTT,CASSLAGAGNQYTEAFF,NA,TRBV7-8,NA,TRBJ1-1
TGTGCCACCAGCAGAGGGGGCGGGAGGCCGAGAAAATACGAGCAGTACTTC,CATSRGGGRPRKYEQYF,NA,TRBV15,TRBD2,TRBJ2-7
TGCGCCAGCAGCTTGGATGGCCTTGGGTATACGCAGTATTTT,CASSLDGLGYTQYF,NA,TRBV5-1,NA,TRBJ2-3
TGCGCCAGCAGCCACTACCCCGGACAGGGGGCGATCAGCAATCAGCCCCAGCATTTT,CASSHYPGQGAISNQPQHF,NA,TRBV4-1,TRBD1,TRBJ1-5
TGTGCCAGCAGCCCTAACCCCCAAGGGAACACCGGCTCCTACGAGCAGTACTTC,CASSPNPQGNTGSYEQYF,NA,TRBV7-8,NA,TRBJ2-7
TGTGCCTGGAGTGGCGGCCAAAACATTCAGTACTTC,CAWSGGQNIQYF,NA,TRBV30,NA,TRBJ2-4
TGTGCCAGCAGCCAAGTGAACGCTAACTATGGCTACACCTTC,CASSQVNANYGYTF,NA,TRBV4-2,NA,TRBJ1-2
TGTGCCAGCGGGACGTTCGGCGCTACGCAGTATTTT,CASGTFGATQYF,NA,TRBV7-9,NA,TRBJ2-3
TGCGCCAGCAGCCAAGGGTTGGACATTCAGTACTTC,CASSQGLDIQYF,many,TRBV4-1,NA,TRBJ2-4
TGCGCCAGCAGCTTGGAGGGACCGTATAGCAATCAGCCCCAGCATTTT,CASSLEGPYSNQPQHF,few,TRBV5-1,NA,TRBJ1-5
TGTGCCAGCAGTCCAGGGGGCGGGGAGACCCAGTACTTC,CASSPGGGETQYF,NA,TRBV27,TRBD1,TRBJ2-5
TGCGCCAGCAGCTCTCGGGGCCTAGCAACCAATGAGCAGTTCTTC,CASSSRGLATNEQFF,NA,TRBV5-1,NA,TRBJ2-1
TGTGCCAGCAGTCGGACGCAGAGCACAGATACGCAGTATTTT,CASSRTQSTDTQYF,many,TRBV2,NA,TRBJ2-3
TGTGCCAGCAGTTACGGACTAGCGGACGGGGAGCTGTTTTTT,CASSYGLADGELFF,NA,TRBV28,TRBD2,TRBJ2-2
TGTGCCAGTAGACAGGGCCATAGCAATCAGCCCCAGCATTTT,CASRQGHSNQPQHF,NA,TRBV19,NA,TRBJ1-5
TGTGCCAGCAGAACCGGGACAGGGTCCCACAATGAGCAGTTCTTC,CASRTGTGSHNEQFF,NA,TRBV7-9,TRBD1,TRBJ2-1
TGTGCCAGCAGCCCTCGGACAGGGACGATGCGGTACGAGCAGTACTTC,CASSPRTGTMRYEQYF,few,TRBV9,TRBD1,TRBJ2-7
TGTGCCAGCAGCTTAGGTCGGGCTAGCGGAACCTACGAGCAGTACTTC,CASSLGRASGTYEQYF,NA,TRBV7-8,TRBD2,TRBJ2-7
TGTGCCAGCAGTGTGCTCACGAACACTGAAGCTTTCTTT,CASSVLTNTEAFF,NA,TRBV2,NA,TRBJ1-1
TGTGCCAGCAGCCGTAGGACTAGCGCGAACACCGGGGAGCTGTTTTTT,CASSRRTSANTGELFF,few,TRBV7-3,TRBD2,TRBJ2-2
TGTGCCAGCAGTGCAGGGTTTCGGGCCGGGGAGCTGTTTTTT,CASSAGFRAGELFF,NA,TRBV9,NA,TRBJ2-2
TGTGCCAGCAGCTTGATGGGGACTAGCGGGAGCGTGTACGAGCAGTACTTC,CASSLMGTSGSVYEQYF,NA,TRBV5-5,TRBD2,TRBJ2-7
TGCAGCGTTGAAGTGGGACGGGACAGGGGTTCAGATACGCAGTATTTT,CSVEVGRDRGSDTQYF,NA,TRBV29-1,TRBD1,TRBJ2-3
TGTGCCAGCAGTTTATACCCCCCCCGGGACTACGATTCCTACGAGCAGTACTTC,CASSLYPPRDYDSYEQYF,NA,TRBV27,TRBD2,TRBJ2-7